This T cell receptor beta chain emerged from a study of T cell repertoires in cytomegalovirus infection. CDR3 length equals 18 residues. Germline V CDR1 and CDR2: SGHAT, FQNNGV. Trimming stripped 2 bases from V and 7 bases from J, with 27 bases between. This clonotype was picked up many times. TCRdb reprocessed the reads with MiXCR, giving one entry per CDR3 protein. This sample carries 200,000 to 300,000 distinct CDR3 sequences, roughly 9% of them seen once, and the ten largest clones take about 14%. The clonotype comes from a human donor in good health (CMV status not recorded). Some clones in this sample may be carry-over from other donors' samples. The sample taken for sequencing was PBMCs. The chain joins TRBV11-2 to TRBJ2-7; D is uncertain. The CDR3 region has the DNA TGTGCCAGCAGCTTATTGGTTGGCCGACCTAGATCGGCGTCTGAGCAGTACTTC. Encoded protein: CASSLLVGRPRSASEQYF.